The T cell receptor beta chain described here comes from a study of cytomegalovirus exposure and HLA in healthy donors. CDR1 is SGHDN, CDR2 FVKESK, per germline. This CDR3 is built from 16 residues. Trimming took off 3 bases at V and 2 bases at J, with 17 bases between the two ends. PCR employed 60 Vbeta and 13 Jbeta primers. Profiling relied on immunoSEQ multiplex PCR, and the TCRdb table lists in-frame clones only, not all of them. The repertoire holds approximately 77,000 clones, with over 70% as singletons. This TCR was sampled from a woman aged 35 to 49 in good health and CMV-seronegative. The chain employs TRBV14 and TRBJ2-7; a weak D match, TRBD2 (6 bases). Sequencing was performed on PBMCs. The chain's CDR3 is CASSQGYGGGPYEQYF. CDR3 in DNA: TGTGCCAGCAGCCAGGGATATGGGGGAGGCCCCTACGAGCAGTACTTC.